These 8 T cell receptor beta chains were all obtained from the same sample, sequenced in a study of cytomegalovirus exposure and HLA in healthy donors. Use of 60 Vbeta and 13 Jbeta primers characterized the PCR. TCRdb's copy holds only in-frame clones and misses some; the assay was immunoSEQ multiplex PCR. The sample yields approximately 140,000 clones, roughly three quarters seen once. Material for sequencing was PBMCs. The receptors come from a female donor in good health and CMV-seronegative.

About this clone itself: The junction departs from germline at one end; a sequencing error may be responsible. The gene calls are TRBV7-6 and TRBJ2-7, with TRBD1 matching over 7 bases. In germline, CDR1 is SGHVS, CDR2 FNYEAQ. The CDR3 has 13 residues. The CDR3 bases are TGTGCCAGCAGCCTTCCCGGAGCCGGGACAGTTAACTTC. Translating it yields CASSLPGAGTVNF.

The chain carries TRBV29-1 and TRBJ2-3; 9 bases are shared with TRBD2. Germline CDR1 and CDR2: SQVTM and ANQGSEA. This CDR3 spans 13 amino acids. Trimming took 5 bases from V and 1 from J; bases not matched to a gene: 1. CDR3 region: CSVLAGGTDTQYF. CDR3 DNA: TGCAGCGTTTTAGCGGGGGGCACAGATACGCAGTATTTT.

The chain links TRBV21-1 to TRBJ1-5. TRBV21-1 is tagged as a pseudogene. The CDR3 extends over 15 amino acids. The DNA for the CDR3 is TGTGCCAGCAGCAAAGGCGAAAATAGCAATCAGCCCCAGCATTTT. Translating gives CASSKGENSNQPQHF.

The V call is TRBV10-3, the J call TRBJ2-7; D gene uncertain. The V gene's germline CDR1 is ENHRY and CDR2 SYGVKD. The CDR3 covers 12 residues. The V and J ends lost 0 bases and 4 bases respectively, with 4 bases between them. Here the CDR3 reads CAISESRYEQYF. Here the CDR3 DNA reads TGTGCCATCAGTGAGTCGAGGTACGAGCAGTACTTC.

V is TRBV4-3 and J is TRBJ1-6; D unresolved. This CDR3 has 15 amino acids. Between the trimmed V and J ends, which lost 2 bases and 6 bases, there was a span of 11 bases. Germline V gene data show CDR1 as LGHNA and CDR2 as YSLEER. CDR3 protein: CASSQRAGINSPLHF. For the CDR3, the DNA is TGCGCCAGCAGCCAAAGGGCGGGGATTAATTCACCCCTCCACTTT.

The chain uses TRBV7-2 and TRBJ2-2, with D tentatively TRBD1 (6 bases). Germline V gene sequence: CDR1 SGHTA, CDR2 FQGNSA. V was trimmed by 5 bases and J by 4 bases, leaving 8 bases between them. CDR3 length: 13 residues. The DNA of the CDR3 is TGTGCCAGCAGCGTGACAGGCACCGGGGAGCTGTTTTTT. This codes for CASSVTGTGELFF.

This chain links TRBV5-1 with TRBJ2-3, with TRBD2 matching 14 bases. In germline, CDR1 is SGHRS, CDR2 YFSETQ. This CDR3 has 16 amino acids. V trimming: 4 bases; J trimming: 5 bases; junction bases outside the gene matches: 6. CDR3 protein: CASSPETSGRGDTQYF. The CDR3 DNA is TGCGCCAGCAGCCCCGAGACTAGCGGGAGGGGAGATACGCAGTATTTT.

The rearrangement uses TRBV10-3 and TRBJ2-1, with a possible D match to TRBD2 (6 bases). Germline V gives CDR1 ENHRY, CDR2 SYGVKD. Trimming took off 11 bases at V and 9 bases at J, with 17 bases between the two ends. This CDR3 region has 12 residues. The CDR3 loop reads CAFGGAAFEQFF. The CDR3 bases are TGTGCCTTTGGAGGGGCCGCTTTTGAGCAGTTCTTC.